Listed below are T cell receptor beta chains from one sample, sequenced in a study of shared clonotypes between healthy human individuals. Measured with immunoSEQ multiplex PCR; TCRdb has only the in-frame clones, and not every one. The table lists around 620,000 clones, 95% of them singletons. The sequenced sample was naive CD8+ T cells sorted from blood. The receptors derive from a woman in her twenties or thirties in good health. Both conserved end residues are part of each CDR3. Fields, in order: clone size, J gene, D gene, V gene, CDR3 protein, CDR3 DNA. The D gene is left open where the match is weak. Rows may omit the clone size; those that give it use once, few, many or a size class.

>NA|TRBJ1-5|NA|TRBV27
CASSLVGGQRDQPQHF
TGTGCCAGCAGTCTGGTGGGAGGGCAAAGGGATCAGCCCCAGCATTTT
>NA|TRBJ2-7|NA|TRBV10-2
CASTESASEKVSAYEQYF
TGCGCCAGCACTGAGTCGGCTAGCGAGAAAGTCTCGGCCTACGAGCAGTACTTC
>NA|TRBJ2-3|NA|TRBV4-2
CASSQELLTAPDTQYF
TGTGCCAGCAGCCAAGAACTTCTCACGGCTCCAGATACGCAGTATTTT
>once|TRBJ2-7|NA|TRBV25-1
CASSELGTGVEQYF
TGTGCCAGCAGTGAATTGGGTACGGGGGTCGAGCAGTACTTC
>NA|TRBJ2-1|NA|TRBV15
CATSSPQPTSYNEQFF
TGTGCCACCAGCAGTCCTCAGCCTACTTCCTACAATGAGCAGTTCTTC
>NA|TRBJ2-1|NA|TRBV13
CASSLDQTNEQFF
TGTGCCAGCAGCTTAGACCAGACCAATGAGCAGTTCTTC
>NA|TRBJ2-3|NA|TRBV9
CASSVGQRVSTDTQYF
TGTGCCAGCAGCGTAGGACAGCGGGTTAGCACAGATACGCAGTATTTT
>NA|TRBJ1-5|NA|TRBV27
CASSPVGSNQPQHF
TGTGCCAGCAGTCCCGTAGGGAGCAATCAGCCCCAGCATTTT
>NA|TRBJ2-3|TRBD2|TRBV30
CAWSVLIAGFTDTQYF
TGTGCCTGGAGTGTACTAATAGCGGGTTTTACAGATACGCAGTATTTT
>NA|TRBJ1-1|TRBD1|TRBV7-9
CASSPRQGLRDTEAFF
TGTGCCAGCAGCCCCCGACAGGGGCTGAGGGACACTGAAGCTTTCTTT
>NA|TRBJ2-3|NA|TRBV2
CASSEEGGTDTQYF
TGTGCCAGCAGTGAAGAGGGGGGTACAGATACGCAGTATTTT